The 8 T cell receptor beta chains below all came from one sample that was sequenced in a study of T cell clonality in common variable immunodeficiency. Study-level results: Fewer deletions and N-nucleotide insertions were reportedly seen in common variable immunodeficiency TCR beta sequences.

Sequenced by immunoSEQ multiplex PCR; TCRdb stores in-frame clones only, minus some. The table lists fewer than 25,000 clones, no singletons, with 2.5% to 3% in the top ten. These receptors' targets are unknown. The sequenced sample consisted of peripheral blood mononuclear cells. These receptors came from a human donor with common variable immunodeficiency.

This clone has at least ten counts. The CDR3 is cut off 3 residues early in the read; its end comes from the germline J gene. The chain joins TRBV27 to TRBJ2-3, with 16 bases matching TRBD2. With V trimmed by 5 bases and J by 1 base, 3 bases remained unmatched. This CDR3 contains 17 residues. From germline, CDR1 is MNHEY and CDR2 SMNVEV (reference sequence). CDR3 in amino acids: CASSPGTSGRGTDTQYF. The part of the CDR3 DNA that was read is TGTGCCAGCAGTCCAGGGACTAGCGGGAGGGGCACAGATACG.

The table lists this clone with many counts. CDR3 DNA (partial): TGTGCCAGCAGTCTCACCGGAGATACG. Encoded protein: CASSLTGDT. The entire CDR3 protein is CASSLTGDTQYF. V gene TRBV7-2 combines with J gene TRBJ2-3; D gene ambiguous. The missing CDR3 end, 3 residues past where the read stops, is filled in from the germline J gene. Per germline, CDR1 SGHTA and CDR2 FQGNSA. The CDR3 length is 12 residues. The V gene lost 6 bases and the J gene lost 5 bases, with 9 bases spanning the gap. The full variable domain, with the rest looked up from reference TRBV7-2 and TRBJ2-3, is GAGVSQSPSNKVTEKGKDVELRCDPISGHTALYWYRQSLGQGLEFLIYFQGNSAPDKSGLPSDRFSAERTGGSVSTLTIQRTQQEDSAVYLCASSLTGDTQYFGPGTRLTVL.

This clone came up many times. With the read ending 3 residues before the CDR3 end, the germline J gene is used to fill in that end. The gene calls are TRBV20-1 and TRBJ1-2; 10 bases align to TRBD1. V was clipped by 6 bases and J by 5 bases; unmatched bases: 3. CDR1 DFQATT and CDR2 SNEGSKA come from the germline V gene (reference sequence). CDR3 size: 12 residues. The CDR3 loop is CSASGQGYGYTF. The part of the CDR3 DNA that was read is TGCAGTGCCTCGGGACAGGGGTATGGC.

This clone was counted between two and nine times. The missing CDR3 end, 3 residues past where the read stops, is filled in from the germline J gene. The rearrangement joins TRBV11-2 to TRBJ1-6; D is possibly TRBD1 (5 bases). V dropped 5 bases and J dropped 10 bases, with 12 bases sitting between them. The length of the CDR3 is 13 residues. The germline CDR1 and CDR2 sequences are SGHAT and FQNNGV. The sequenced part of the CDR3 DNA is TGTGCCAGCAGCCTCATGGCAGGGTCACCC. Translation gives CASSLMAGSP. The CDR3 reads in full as CASSLMAGSPLHF.

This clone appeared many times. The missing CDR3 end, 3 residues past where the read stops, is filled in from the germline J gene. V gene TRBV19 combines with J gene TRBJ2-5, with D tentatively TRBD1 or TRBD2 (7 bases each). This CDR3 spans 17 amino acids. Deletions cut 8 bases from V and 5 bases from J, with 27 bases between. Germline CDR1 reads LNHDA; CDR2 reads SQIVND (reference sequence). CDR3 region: CASHDSGRGRQGETQYF. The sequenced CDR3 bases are TGTGCCAGTCACGATTCTGGGAGGGGGCGCCAGGGGGAGACC. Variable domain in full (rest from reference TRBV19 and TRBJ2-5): DGGITQSPKYLFRKEGQNVTLSCEQNLNHDAMYWYRQDPGQGLRLIYYSQIVNDFQKGDIAEGYSVSREKKESFPLTVTSAQKNPTAFYLCASHDSGRGRQGETQYFGPGTRLLVL.

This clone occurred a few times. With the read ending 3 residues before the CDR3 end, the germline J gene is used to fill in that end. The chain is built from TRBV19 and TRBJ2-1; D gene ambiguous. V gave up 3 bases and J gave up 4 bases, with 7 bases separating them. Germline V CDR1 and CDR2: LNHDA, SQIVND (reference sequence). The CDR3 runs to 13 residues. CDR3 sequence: CASSIGFYNEQFF. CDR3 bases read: TGTGCCAGTAGTATCGGGTTTTACAATGAG.

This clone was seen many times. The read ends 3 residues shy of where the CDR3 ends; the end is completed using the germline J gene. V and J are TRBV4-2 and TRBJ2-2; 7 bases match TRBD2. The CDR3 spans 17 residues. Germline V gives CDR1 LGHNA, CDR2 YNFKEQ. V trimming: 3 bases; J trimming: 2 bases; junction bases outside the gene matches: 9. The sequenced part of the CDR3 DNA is TGTGCCAGCAGCCATCCGAGAACTAGCGCCAACACCGGGGAG. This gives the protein CASSHPRTSANTGE. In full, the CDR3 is CASSHPRTSANTGELFF.

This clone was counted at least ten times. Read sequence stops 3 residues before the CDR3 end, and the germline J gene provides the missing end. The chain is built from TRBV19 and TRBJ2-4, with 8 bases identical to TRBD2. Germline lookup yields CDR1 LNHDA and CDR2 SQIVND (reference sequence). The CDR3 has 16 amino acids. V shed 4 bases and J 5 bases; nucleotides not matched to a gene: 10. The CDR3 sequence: CASSTYTGTSQNIQYF. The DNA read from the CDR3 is TGTGCCAGTAGTACCTACACCGGGACTAGTCAAAACATT.